This T cell receptor beta chain was identified during a study of sequential checkpoint blockade in melanoma. Study background: Each arm's sequence ended with maintenance nivolumab. DNA from 95 or so pretreatment tumor samples underwent TCRβ immunosequencing. After nivolumab or ipilimumab alone, some 20 patients had week-13 rebiopsies. Study results and caveats: Mutational load did not correlate with tumor T-cell fraction or clonality.

V gave up 3 bases and J gave up 5 bases; unmatched junction bases: 3. CDR3 size: 14 residues. Germline V CDR1 and CDR2: KGHSH, LQKENI. Assay: immunoSEQ multiplex PCR; the TCRdb copy retains only in-frame clones and omits some. The sample lists 2,000 to 2,500 clones, 20% to 25% occurring once. This clone occurred a few times. No antigen is known for it. Stated treatment: randomized to nivolumab then ipilimumab (arm A) or the reverse (arm B). The source is a human donor with melanoma. The sequencing here drew on tumor tissue (inferred from file names), taken from a patient given nivolumab and ipilimumab in sequence. The chain couples TRBV18 to TRBJ1-5, with 8 bases matching TRBD1. The CDR3: CASSPGQGYQPQHF. CDR3 nucleotide sequence: TGTGCCAGCTCACCCGGACAGGGATATCAGCCCCAGCATTTT.